The text below deals with one T cell receptor beta chain. What it recognizes is unknown. Unique molecular identifiers were used to barcode this TCRbeta library. TCRdb recomputed calls from the PCR reads with MiXCR, one row per CDR3 protein. Found here are around 600,000 distinct CDR3 sequences, more than 20% of them singletons; the top ten hold roughly 14%. These data belong to a study of T-cell reconstitution after alpha-beta-depleted transplantation in children. General study results and limits: It was surviving recipient T cells and thymic progenitors that gave some patients high TCRbeta diversity at day 60. Several hundred expanded graft clones reportedly were the source of alpha-beta T cells about two months after transplant. Fresh T-cell production supplied most of the T-cell counts and diversity seen one year after transplant.

V lost 4 bases, J lost 3 bases, and 6 bases stayed unmatched. The length of the CDR3 is 16 residues. Sequenced material: PBMCs, mostly from graft donor cells, taken 360 days after TCRalphabeta/CD19-depleted stem cell transplant. The chain employs TRBV12-3 or TRBV12-4 and TRBJ1-4; 9 positions match TRBD1. The clonotype was recovered from a boy less than two years old who had a stem cell transplant for acute myeloid leukemia, so the T cells may come from the graft donor. The CDR3 DNA follows: TGTGCCAGCAGTTCCCGGGACAGGGTTTCTAATGAAAAACTGTTTTTT. The encoded protein is CASSSRDRVSNEKLFF.